The T cell receptor (beta chain) under discussion was sequenced for a study of cytotoxic CD8 clonotypes in ibrutinib-treated CLL. The CDR3 is 18 amino acids. The data were produced by immunoSEQ multiplex PCR, yet TCRdb's version contains in-frame clones alone and is incomplete. This table has fewer than 300,000 clones, roughly 76% appearing once. The sample here was PBMCs, taken at disease progression, from a patient treated with ibrutinib. The receptor comes from a human donor with chronic lymphocytic leukemia. The rearrangement links TRBV21-1 to TRBJ2-3; the DNA was not used to check the table's D call, TRBD2. TRBV21-1 is recorded as a pseudogene. The CDR3 sequence is CASSKVRDSGGYTDTQYF. CDR3 in DNA: TGTGCCAGCAGCAAGGTTCGGGATAGCGGGGGATATACAGATACGCAGTATTTT.